The clone carrying this TCR beta chain has only a few counts. Its antigen is as yet unknown. A multiplex PCR was run with 60 Vbeta primers and 13 Jbeta primers. The repertoire was sequenced with immunoSEQ multiplex PCR; TCRdb's copy has only in-frame clones and lacks some. The sample consists of about 110,000 clones, approximately 71% of them appearing once. These data originate in a study of cytomegalovirus exposure and HLA in healthy donors. Study results and limitations: Some V segments, TRBV6-2 and TRBV6-3 among them, were indistinguishable and were therefore excluded. Accurate HLA-A and HLA-B prediction from TCR beta sequences was reported for most subjects. Analysis performed later found more than 15,000 TCR beta sequences associated with HLA alleles at 0.05 false discovery rate.

V dropped 7 bases and J dropped 5; count of bases not matched to a gene: 10. CDR3 length: 14 amino acids. The germline V gene encodes CDR1 GTSNPN and CDR2 SVGIG (reference sequence). The V call is TRBV30, the J call TRBJ1-5; 8 positions agree with TRBD1. This clonotype was obtained from a woman in her seventies in good health and CMV-seropositive. The sequenced sample was PBMCs. The CDR3 DNA follows: TGTGCCTCCTCGGACAGGGAGATTGATCAGCCCCAGCATTTT. This gives the protein CASSDREIDQPQHF.